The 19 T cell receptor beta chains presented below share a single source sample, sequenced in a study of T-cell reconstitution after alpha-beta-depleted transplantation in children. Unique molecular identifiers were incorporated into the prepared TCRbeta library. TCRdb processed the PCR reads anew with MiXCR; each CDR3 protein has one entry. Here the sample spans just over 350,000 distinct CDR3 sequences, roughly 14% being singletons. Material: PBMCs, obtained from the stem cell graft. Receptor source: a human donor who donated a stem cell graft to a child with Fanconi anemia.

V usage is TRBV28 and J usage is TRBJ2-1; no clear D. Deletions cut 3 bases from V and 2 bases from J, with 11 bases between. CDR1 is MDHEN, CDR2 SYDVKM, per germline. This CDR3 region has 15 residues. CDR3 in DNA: TGTGCCAGCAGTTTGGGTGGCAAGCCCTACAATGAGCAGTTCTTC. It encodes CASSLGGKPYNEQFF.

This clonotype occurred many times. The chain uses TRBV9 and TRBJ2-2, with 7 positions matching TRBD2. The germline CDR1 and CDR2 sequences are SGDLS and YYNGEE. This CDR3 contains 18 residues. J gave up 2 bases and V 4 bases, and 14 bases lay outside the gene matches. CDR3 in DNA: TGTGCCAGCAGCCCTACTAGCGACACCTCATATAACACCGGGGAGCTGTTTTTT. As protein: CASSPTSDTSYNTGELFF.

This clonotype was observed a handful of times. The DNA of the CDR3 is TGTGCCAGCAGTTCCGACCCCCGAGCGACCGATGGGGAGCTGTTTTTT. The encoded protein is CASSSDPRATDGELFF. V gene TRBV12-3 or TRBV12-4 combines with J gene TRBJ2-2; unclear D gene. The CDR3 contains 16 residues. V lost 4 bases, J lost 8 bases, and 20 bases lay in between.

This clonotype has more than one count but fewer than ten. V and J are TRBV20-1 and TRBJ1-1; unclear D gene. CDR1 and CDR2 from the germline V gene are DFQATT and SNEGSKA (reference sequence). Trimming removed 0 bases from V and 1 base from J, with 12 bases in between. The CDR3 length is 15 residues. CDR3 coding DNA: TGCAGTGCTAGAGATAGGATGTTTCCGAACACTGAAGCTTTCTTT. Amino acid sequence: CSARDRMFPNTEAFF.

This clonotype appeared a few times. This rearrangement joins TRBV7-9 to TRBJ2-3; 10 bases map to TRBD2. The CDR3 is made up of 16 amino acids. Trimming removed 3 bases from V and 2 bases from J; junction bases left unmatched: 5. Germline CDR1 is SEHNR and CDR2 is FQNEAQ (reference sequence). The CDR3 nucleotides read TGTGCCAGCAGCTTTCTAGCGGGGGCCAACACAGATACGCAGTATTTT. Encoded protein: CASSFLAGANTDTQYF. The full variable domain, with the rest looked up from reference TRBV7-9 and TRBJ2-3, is DTGVSQNPRHKITKRGQNVTFRCDPISEHNRLYWYRQTLGQGPEFLTYFQNEAQLEKSRLLSDRFSAERPKGSFSTLEIQRTEQGDSAMYLCASSFLAGANTDTQYFGPGTRLTVL.

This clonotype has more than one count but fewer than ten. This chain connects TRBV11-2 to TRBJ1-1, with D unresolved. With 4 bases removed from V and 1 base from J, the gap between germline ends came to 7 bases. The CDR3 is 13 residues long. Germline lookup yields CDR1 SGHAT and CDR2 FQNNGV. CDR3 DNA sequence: TGTGCCAGCAGCTCGGTATGGAACACTGAAGCTTTCTTT. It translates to CASSSVWNTEAFF.

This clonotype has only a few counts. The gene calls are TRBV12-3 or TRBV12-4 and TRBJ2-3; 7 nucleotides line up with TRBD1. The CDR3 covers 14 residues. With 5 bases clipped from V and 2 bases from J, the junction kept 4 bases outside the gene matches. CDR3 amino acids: CASSRQGDTDTQYF. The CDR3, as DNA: TGTGCCAGCAGTCGACAGGGTGACACAGATACGCAGTATTTT.

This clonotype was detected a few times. The CDR3 loop reads CASSLAHTEAFF. DNA of the CDR3: TGTGCCAGCAGTTTAGCTCACACTGAAGCTTTCTTT. The chain has TRBV12-3 or TRBV12-4 and TRBJ1-1; D is undetermined. This CDR3 is 12 amino acids long. The ends were cut back, 0 bases at V and 3 bases at J, with 2 bases in the middle.

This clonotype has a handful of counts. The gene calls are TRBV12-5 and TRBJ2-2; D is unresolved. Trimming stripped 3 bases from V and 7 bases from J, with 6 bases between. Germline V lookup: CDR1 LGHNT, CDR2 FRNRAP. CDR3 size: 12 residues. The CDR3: CASGLAVGELFF. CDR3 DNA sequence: TGTGCTAGTGGTTTAGCCGTCGGGGAGCTGTTTTTT.

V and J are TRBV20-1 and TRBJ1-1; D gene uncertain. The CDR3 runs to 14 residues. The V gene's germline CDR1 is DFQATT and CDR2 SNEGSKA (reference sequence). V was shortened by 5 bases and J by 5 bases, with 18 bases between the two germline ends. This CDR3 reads CSAPKGNAVTEAFF. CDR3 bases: TGCAGTGCTCCTAAAGGGAACGCGGTGACTGAAGCTTTCTTT.

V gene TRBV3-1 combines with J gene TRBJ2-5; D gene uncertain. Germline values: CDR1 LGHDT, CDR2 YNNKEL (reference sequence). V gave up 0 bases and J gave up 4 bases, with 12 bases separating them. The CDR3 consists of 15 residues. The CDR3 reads CASSQEGLETETQYF. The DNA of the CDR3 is TGTGCCAGCAGCCAAGAAGGGCTGGAAACAGAGACCCAGTACTTC.

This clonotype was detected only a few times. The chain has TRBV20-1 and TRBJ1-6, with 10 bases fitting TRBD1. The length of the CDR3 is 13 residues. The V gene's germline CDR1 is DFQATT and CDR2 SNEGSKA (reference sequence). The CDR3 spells CSGTGDTNSPLHF. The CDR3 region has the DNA TGCAGCGGGACAGGGGATACTAATTCACCCCTCCACTTT.

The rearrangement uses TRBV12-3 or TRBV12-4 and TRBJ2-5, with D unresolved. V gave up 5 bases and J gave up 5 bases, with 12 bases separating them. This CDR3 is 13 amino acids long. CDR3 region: CASSLMAEETQYF. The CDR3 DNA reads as TGTGCCAGCAGTCTTATGGCGGAGGAGACCCAGTACTTC.

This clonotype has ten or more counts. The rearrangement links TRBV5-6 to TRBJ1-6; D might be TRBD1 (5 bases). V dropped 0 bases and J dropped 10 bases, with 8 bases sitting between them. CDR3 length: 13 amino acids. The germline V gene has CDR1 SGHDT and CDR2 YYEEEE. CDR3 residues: CASSLAGDSPLHF. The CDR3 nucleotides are TGTGCCAGCAGCTTGGCCGGGGACTCACCCCTCCACTTT.

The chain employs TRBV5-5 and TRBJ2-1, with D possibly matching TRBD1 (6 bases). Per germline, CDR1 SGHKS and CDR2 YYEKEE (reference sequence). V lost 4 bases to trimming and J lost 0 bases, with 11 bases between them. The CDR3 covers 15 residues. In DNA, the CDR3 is TGTGCCAGCAGCGCCGACAGGAGCTCCTACAATGAGCAGTTCTTC. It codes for CASSADRSSYNEQFF.

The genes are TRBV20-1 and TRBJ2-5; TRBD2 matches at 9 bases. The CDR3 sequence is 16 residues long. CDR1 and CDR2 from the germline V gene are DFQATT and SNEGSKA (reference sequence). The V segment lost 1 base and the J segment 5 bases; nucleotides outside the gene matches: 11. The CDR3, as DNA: TGCAGTGCTAGAGTGTTTTTGCGGGGGGGCAAGGAGACCCAGTACTTC. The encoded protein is CSARVFLRGGKETQYF.

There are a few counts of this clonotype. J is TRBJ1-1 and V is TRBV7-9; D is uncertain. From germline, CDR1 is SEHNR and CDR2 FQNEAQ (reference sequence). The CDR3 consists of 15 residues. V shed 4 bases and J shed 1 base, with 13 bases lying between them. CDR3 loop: CASSSNRRRNTEAFF. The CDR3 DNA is TGTGCCAGCAGCTCTAACAGAAGGCGGAACACTGAAGCTTTCTTT.

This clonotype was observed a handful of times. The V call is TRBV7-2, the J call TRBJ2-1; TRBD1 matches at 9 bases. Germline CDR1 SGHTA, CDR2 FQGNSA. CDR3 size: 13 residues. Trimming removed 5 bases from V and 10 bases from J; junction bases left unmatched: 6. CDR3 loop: CASSLGTGREQFF. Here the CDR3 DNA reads TGTGCCAGCAGCCTAGGGACAGGGCGCGAGCAGTTCTTC.

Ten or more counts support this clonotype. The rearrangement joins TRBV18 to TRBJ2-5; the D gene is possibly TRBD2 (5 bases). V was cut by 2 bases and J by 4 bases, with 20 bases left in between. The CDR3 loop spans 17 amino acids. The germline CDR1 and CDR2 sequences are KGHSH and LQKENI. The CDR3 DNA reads TGTGCCAGCTCACCAGAAAAGGGAGCCTCATGGGTAGAGACCCAGTACTTC. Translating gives CASSPEKGASWVETQYF.